This T cell receptor beta chain originates from a study of CD8 T cells in Susac syndrome. The CDR3 extends over 15 amino acids. V gave up 1 base and J gave up 6 bases, with 15 bases separating them. Germline V gene lookup returns CDR1 SEHNR and CDR2 FQNEAQ (reference sequence). Study-wide results and caveats: Clonal expansion of Susac CD8+ cells peaked in TEMRA cells, and it also peaked in active patients. Total CD8+ and CD8+ TEMRA repertoires contained approximately 16 and five Susac-specific public clones, respectively.

Patients with Susac syndrome met the recently defined diagnostic criteria for definite or probable disease. Concerning this clonotype: Its antigen is still unknown.

Random hexamers served to reverse transcribe roughly 0.45 to 1 ug RNA. immunoSEQ multiplex PCR amplified TCR beta CDR3 across 54 Vbeta, 13 Jbeta. In TCRdb, the immunoSEQ multiplex PCR reads were re-called with MiXCR into one record per CDR3 protein. Of 85,000 to 130,000 distinct CDR3 sequences in the sample, approximately 94% were seen once. The specimen sequenced was CD8+ T cells from PBMCs. This chain links TRBV7-9 with TRBJ1-2; no clear D. The origin of this receptor is a human donor with Susac syndrome. In DNA, the CDR3 is TGTGCCAGCAGCTTAGTAGTTTCGGGAGGGAATGGCTACACCTTC. Residues: CASSLVVSGGNGYTF.